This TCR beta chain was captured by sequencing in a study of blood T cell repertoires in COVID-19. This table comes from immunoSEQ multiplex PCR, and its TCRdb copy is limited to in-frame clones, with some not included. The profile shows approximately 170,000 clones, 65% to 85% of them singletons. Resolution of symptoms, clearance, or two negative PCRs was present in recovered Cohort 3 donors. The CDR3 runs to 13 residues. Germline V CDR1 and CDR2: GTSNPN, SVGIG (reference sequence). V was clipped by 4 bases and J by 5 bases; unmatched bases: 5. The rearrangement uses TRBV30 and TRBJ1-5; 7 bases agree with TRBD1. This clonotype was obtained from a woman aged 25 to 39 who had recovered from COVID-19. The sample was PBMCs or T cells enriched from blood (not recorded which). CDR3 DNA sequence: TGTGCCTGGACCGACAGGGTAGATCAGCCCCAGCATTTT. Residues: CAWTDRVDQPQHF.